This T cell receptor beta chain originates from a study of shared clonotypes between healthy human individuals. Remarks on this clone: Its antigen is not identified.

Profiled with immunoSEQ multiplex PCR; TCRdb holds only in-frame clones, not every one. The sample consists of about 2 million clones, approximately 95% of them appearing once. CD45RO-negative cells were positively selected for CCR7, leaving out terminally differentiated effector memory CD45RA+ cells. V lost 6 bases, J lost 0 bases, and 9 bases lay in between. Germline V gene sequence: CDR1 MNHEY, CDR2 SVGAGI. This CDR3 has 15 residues. Study observations and caveats: Collection of samples was limited to blood; tissue repertoires likely differ.

This chain links TRBV6-5 with TRBJ1-6; D remains ambiguous. The sequencing input was naive CD8+ T cells sorted from blood. This clonotype was obtained from a young man in good health. CDR3 region: CASRPNSSYNSPLHF. The DNA of the CDR3 is TGTGCCAGCAGGCCTAATAGCTCCTATAATTCACCCCTCCACTTT.